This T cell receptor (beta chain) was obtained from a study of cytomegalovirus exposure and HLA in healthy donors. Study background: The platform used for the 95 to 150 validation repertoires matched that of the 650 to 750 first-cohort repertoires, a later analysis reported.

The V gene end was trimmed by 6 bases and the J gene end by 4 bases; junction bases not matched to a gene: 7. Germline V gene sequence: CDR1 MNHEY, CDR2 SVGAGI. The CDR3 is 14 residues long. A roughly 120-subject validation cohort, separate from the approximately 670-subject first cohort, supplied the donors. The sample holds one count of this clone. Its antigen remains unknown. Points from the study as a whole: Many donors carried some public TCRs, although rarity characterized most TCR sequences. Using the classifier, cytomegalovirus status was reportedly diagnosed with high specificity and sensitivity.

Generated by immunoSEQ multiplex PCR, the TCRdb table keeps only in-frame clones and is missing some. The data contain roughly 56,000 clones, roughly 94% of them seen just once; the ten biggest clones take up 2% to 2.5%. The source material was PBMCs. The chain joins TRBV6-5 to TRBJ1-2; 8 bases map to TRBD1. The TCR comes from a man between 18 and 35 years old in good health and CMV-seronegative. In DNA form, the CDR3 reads TGTGCCAGCAGCCCCGGACAGGGTTCCTATGGCTACACCTTC. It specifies CASSPGQGSYGYTF.